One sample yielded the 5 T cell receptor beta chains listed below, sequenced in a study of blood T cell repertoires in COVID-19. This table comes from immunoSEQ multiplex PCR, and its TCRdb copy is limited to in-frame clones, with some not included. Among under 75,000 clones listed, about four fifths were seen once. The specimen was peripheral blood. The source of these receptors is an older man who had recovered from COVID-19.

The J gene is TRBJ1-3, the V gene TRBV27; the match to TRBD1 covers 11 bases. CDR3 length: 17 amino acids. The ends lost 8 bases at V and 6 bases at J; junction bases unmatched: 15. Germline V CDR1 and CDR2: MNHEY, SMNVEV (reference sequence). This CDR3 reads CASSSGTGGIYENTIYF. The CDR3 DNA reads TGTGCCAGCTCTTCCGGGACAGGGGGAATCTACGAAAACACCATATATTTT.

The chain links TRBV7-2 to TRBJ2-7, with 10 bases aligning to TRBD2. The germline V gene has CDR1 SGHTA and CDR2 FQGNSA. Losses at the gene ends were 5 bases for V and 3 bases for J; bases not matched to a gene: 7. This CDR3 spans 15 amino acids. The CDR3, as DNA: TGTGCCAGCAGCCTCTCTAGCGGGAGTGGCTACGAGCAGTACTTC. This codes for CASSLSSGSGYEQYF.

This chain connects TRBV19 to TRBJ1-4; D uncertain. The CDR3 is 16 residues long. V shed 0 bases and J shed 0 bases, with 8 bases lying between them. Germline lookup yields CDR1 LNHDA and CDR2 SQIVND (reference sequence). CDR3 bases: TGTGCCAGTAGTATAGAAAGCGGAACAACTAATGAAAAACTGTTTTTT. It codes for CASSIESGTTNEKLFF. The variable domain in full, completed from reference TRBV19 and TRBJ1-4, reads DGGITQSPKYLFRKEGQNVTLSCEQNLNHDAMYWYRQDPGQGLRLIYYSQIVNDFQKGDIAEGYSVSREKKESFPLTVTSAQKNPTAFYLCASSIESGTTNEKLFFGSGTQLSVL.

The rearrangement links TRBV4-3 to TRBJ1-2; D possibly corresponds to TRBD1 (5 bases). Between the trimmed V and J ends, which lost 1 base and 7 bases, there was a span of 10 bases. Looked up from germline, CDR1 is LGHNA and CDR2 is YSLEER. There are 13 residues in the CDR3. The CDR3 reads CASSQGGQFGYTF. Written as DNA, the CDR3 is TGCGCCAGCAGCCAAGGTGGACAATTTGGCTACACCTTC.

The CDR3 sequence is CASSSQGLSYNSPLHF. Written as DNA, the CDR3 is TGTGCCAGCAGTTCTCAGGGTCTCTCCTATAATTCACCCCTCCACTTT. The chain recombines TRBV28 with TRBJ1-6; D perhaps matches TRBD1 (5 bases). The germline CDR1 and CDR2 sequences are MDHEN and SYDVKM. V lost 4 bases to trimming and J lost 0 bases, with 10 bases between them. This CDR3 has 16 amino acids.